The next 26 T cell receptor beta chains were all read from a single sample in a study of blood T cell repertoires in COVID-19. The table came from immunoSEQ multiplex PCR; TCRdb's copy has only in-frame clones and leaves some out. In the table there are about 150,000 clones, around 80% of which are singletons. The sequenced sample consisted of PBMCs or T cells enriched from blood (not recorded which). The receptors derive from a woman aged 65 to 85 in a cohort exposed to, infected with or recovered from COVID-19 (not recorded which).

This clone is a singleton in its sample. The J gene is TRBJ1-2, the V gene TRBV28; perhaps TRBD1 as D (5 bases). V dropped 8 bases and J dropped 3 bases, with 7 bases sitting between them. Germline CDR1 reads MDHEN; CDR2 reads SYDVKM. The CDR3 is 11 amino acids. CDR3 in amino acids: CASSGHYGYTF. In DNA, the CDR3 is TGTGCCAGCTCAGGGCACTATGGCTACACCTTC.

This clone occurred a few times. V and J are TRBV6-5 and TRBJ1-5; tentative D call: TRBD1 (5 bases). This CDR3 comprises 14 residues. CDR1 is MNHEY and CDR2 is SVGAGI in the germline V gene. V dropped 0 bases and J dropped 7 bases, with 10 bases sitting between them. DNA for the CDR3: TGTGCCAGCAGTTACTCGGGGGGTGGGCAGCCCCAGCATTTT. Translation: CASSYSGGGQPQHF.

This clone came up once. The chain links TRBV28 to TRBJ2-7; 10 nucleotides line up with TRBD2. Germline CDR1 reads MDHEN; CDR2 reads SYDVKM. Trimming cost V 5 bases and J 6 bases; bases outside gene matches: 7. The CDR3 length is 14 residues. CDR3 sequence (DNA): TGTGCCAGCAGTACGTATAGCGGGAGGTCCGAGCAGTACTTC. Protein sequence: CASSTYSGRSEQYF.

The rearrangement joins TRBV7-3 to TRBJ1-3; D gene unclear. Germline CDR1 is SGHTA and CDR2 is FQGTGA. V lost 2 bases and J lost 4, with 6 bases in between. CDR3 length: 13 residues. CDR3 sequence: CASSLDGGNTIYF. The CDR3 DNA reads TGTGCCAGCAGCTTAGACGGGGGAAACACCATATATTTT.

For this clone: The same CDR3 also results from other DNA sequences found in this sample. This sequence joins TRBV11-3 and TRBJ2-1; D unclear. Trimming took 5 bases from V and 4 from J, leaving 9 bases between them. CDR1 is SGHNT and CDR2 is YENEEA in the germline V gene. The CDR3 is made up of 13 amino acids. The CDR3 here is CASSPSAYNEQFF. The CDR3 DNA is TGTGCCAGCAGCCCCTCTGCGTACAATGAGCAGTTCTTC.

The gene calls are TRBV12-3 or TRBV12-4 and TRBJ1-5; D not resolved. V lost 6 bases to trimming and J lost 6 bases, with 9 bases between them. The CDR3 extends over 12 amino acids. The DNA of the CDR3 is TGTGCCAGCAGCGTTCAGGCTCAGCCCCAGCATTTT. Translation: CASSVQAQPQHF.

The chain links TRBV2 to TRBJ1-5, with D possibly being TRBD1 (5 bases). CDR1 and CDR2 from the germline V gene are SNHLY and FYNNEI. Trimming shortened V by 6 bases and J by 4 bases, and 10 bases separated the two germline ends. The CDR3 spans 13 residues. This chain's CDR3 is CASRETANQPQHF. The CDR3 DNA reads TGTGCCAGCAGGGAGACAGCTAATCAGCCCCAGCATTTT.

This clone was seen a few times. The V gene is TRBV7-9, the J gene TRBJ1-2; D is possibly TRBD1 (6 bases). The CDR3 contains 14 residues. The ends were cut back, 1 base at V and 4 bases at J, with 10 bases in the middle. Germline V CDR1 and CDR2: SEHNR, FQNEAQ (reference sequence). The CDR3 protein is CASSLDRDLYGYTF. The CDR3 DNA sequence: TGTGCCAGCAGCTTAGACAGGGACCTCTATGGCTACACCTTC.

The CDR3 loop is CASTRTLNTEAFF. In nucleotides, the CDR3 is TGTGCCAGCACCCGGACTCTGAACACTGAAGCTTTCTTT. The chain couples TRBV6-5 to TRBJ1-1; D is unclear. The CDR3 spans 13 residues. Germline CDR1 and CDR2: MNHEY and SVGAGI. Trimming pared 7 bases from V and 0 bases from J, leaving 9 bases between.

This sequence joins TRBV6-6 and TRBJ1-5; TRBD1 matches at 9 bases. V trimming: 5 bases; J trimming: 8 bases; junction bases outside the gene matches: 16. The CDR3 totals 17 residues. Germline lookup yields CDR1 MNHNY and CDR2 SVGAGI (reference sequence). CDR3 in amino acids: CASSPQGTGRPAKPQHF. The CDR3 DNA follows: TGTGCCAGCAGTCCCCAGGGGACAGGGCGTCCCGCGAAGCCCCAGCATTTT.

In DNA, the CDR3 is TGTGCCAGCGGGGGGACAGGGGTTGGGGAGACCCAGTACTTC. Its protein is CASGGTGVGETQYF. This chain links TRBV2 with TRBJ2-5; 10 bases agree with TRBD1. V shed 8 bases and J 5 bases; nucleotides not matched to a gene: 8. The CDR3 has 14 residues. CDR1 is SNHLY, CDR2 FYNNEI, per germline.

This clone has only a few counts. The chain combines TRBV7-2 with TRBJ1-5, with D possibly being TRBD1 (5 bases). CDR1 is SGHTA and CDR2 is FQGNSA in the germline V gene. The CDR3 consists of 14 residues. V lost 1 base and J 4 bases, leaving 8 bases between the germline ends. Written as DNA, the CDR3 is TGTGCCAGCAGCTTAGGGTACAGGAATCAGCCCCAGCATTTT. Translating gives CASSLGYRNQPQHF.

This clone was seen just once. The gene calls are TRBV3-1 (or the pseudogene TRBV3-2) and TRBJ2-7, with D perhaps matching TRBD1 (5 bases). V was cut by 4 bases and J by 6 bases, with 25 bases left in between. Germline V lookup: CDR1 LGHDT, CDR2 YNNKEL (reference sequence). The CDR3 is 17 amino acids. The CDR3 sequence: CASSPLLETEQAFEQYF. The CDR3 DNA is TGTGCCAGCAGCCCCCTTCTGGAGACAGAGCAAGCTTTCGAGCAGTACTTC.

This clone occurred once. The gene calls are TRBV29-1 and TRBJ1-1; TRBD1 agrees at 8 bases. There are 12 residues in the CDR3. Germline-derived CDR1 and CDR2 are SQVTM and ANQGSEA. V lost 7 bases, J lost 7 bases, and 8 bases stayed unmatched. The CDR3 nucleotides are TGCAGCGCCTCTCAGGGGGCAGGTGAAGCTTTCTTT. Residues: CSASQGAGEAFF.

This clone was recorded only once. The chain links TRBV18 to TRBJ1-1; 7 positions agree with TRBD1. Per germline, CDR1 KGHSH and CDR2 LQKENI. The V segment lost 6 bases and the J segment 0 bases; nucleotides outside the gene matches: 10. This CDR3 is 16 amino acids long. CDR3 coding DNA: TGTGCCAGCTCCCGCACTCGGGACAGCTTGAACACTGAAGCTTTCTTT. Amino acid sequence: CASSRTRDSLNTEAFF.

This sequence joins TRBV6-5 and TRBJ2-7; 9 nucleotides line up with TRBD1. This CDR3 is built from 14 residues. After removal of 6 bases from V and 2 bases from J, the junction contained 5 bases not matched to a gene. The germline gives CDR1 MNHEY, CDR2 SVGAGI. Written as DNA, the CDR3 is TGTGCCAGCAGCCGACAGGGGGGCCCCTACGAGCAGTACTTC. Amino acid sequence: CASSRQGGPYEQYF.

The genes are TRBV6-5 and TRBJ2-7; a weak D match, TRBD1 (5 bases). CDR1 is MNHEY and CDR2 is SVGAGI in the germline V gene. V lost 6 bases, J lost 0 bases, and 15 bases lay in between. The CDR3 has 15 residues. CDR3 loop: CASRDVDSNSYEQYF. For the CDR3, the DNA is TGTGCCAGCAGGGACGTAGACAGCAACTCCTACGAGCAGTACTTC.

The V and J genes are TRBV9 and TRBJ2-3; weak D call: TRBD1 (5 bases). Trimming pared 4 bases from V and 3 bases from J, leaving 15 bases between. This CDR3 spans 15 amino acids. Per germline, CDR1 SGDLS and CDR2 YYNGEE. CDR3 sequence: CASSSRAVGTDTQYF. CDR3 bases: TGTGCCAGCAGCTCCAGGGCCGTTGGAACAGATACGCAGTATTTT.

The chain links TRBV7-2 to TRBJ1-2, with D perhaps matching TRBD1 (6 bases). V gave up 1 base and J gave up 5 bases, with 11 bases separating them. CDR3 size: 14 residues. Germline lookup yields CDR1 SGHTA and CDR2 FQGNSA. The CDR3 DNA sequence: TGTGCCAGCAGCTTAGGTCAGGGGTTGTATGGCTACACCTTC. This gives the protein CASSLGQGLYGYTF. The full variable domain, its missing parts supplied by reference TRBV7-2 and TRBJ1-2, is GAGVSQSPSNKVTEKGKDVELRCDPISGHTALYWYRQSLGQGLEFLIYFQGNSAPDKSGLPSDRFSAERTGGSVSTLTIQRTQQEDSAVYLCASSLGQGLYGYTFGSGTRLTVV.

The CDR3 here is CASSQGGRGQREQYF. The DNA of the CDR3 is TGTGCCAGCAGCCAAGGGGGAAGAGGACAGCGGGAGCAGTACTTC. The rearrangement joins TRBV14 to TRBJ2-7, with a tentative D call TRBD1 (6 bases). The germline gives CDR1 SGHDN, CDR2 FVKESK. The CDR3 is made up of 15 amino acids. V gave up 1 base and J gave up 7 bases, with 17 bases separating them. The full variable domain, with the rest looked up from reference TRBV14 and TRBJ2-7, is EAGVTQFPSHSVIEKGQTVTLRCDPISGHDNLYWYRRVMGKEIKFLLHFVKESKQDESGMPNNRFLAERTGGTYSTLKVQPAELEDSGVYFCASSQGGRGQREQYFGPGTRLTVT.

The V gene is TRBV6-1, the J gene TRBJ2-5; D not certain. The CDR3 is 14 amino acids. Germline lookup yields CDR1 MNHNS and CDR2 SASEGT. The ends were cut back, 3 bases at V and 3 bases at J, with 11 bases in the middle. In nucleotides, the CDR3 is TGTGCCAGCAGTGACCGTTTAGAAAAAGAGACCCAGTACTTC. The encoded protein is CASSDRLEKETQYF.

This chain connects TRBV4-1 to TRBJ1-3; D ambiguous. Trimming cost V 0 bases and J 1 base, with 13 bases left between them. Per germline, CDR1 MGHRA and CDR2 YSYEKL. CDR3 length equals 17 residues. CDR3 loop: CASSQDGAWPSGNTIYF. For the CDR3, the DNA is TGCGCCAGCAGCCAAGATGGAGCATGGCCTTCTGGAAACACCATATATTTT.

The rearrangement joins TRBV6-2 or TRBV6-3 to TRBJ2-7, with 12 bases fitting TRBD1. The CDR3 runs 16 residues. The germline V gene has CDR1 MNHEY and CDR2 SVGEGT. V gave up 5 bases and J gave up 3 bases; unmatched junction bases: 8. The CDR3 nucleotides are TGTGCCAGCAGTGATGTGGGGACAGGGGGCGGCTACGAGCAGTACTTC. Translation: CASSDVGTGGGYEQYF.

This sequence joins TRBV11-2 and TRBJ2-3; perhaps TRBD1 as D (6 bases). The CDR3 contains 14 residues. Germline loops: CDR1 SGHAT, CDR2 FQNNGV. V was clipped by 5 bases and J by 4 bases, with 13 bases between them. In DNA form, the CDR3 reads TGTGCCAGCAGCCCAGCAGGGGTTCCAGATACGCAGTATTTT. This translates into CASSPAGVPDTQYF.

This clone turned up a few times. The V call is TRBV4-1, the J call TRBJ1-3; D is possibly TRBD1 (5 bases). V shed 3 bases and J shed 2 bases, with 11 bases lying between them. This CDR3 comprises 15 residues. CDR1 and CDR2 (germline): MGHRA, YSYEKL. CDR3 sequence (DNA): TGCGCCAGCAGCCAGGGCAGGGCGCCTGGAAACACCATATATTTT. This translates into CASSQGRAPGNTIYF.

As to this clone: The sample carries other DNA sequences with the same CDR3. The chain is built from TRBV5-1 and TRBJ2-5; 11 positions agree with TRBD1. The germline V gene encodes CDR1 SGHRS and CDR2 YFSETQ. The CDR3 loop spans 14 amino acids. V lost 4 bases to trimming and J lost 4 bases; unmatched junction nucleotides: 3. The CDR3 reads CASSPGTGGETQYF. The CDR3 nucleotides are TGCGCCAGCAGCCCCGGGACAGGGGGAGAGACCCAGTACTTC.